The subject of this entry is one T cell receptor beta chain. The data derive from a study of T cells in Graves' hyperthyroidism and ophthalmopathy. RNA transcripts yielded amplified TCR beta CDR3 regions. Using the HTBI primer set, a first-round RT-PCR was run on the TCR CDR3. In TCRdb, the multiplex PCR reads were re-called with MiXCR into one record per CDR3 protein. The data contain around 530,000 distinct CDR3 sequences, roughly 18% of them singletons. The CDR3 contains 18 residues. CDR1 is MNHEY and CDR2 is SVGEGT in the germline V gene. V gave up 4 bases and J gave up 5 bases; unmatched junction bases: 16.

The sequencing input was blood. The sequence derives from a woman aged 18-29 years with Graves' ophthalmopathy. The chain couples TRBV6-2 or TRBV6-3 to TRBJ2-1, with TRBD2 matching over 8 bases. The chain's CDR3 is CASSWGSIYSGDHNEQFF. CDR3 bases: TGTGCCAGCAGTTGGGGATCGATCTATAGCGGGGATCACAATGAGCAGTTCTTC.